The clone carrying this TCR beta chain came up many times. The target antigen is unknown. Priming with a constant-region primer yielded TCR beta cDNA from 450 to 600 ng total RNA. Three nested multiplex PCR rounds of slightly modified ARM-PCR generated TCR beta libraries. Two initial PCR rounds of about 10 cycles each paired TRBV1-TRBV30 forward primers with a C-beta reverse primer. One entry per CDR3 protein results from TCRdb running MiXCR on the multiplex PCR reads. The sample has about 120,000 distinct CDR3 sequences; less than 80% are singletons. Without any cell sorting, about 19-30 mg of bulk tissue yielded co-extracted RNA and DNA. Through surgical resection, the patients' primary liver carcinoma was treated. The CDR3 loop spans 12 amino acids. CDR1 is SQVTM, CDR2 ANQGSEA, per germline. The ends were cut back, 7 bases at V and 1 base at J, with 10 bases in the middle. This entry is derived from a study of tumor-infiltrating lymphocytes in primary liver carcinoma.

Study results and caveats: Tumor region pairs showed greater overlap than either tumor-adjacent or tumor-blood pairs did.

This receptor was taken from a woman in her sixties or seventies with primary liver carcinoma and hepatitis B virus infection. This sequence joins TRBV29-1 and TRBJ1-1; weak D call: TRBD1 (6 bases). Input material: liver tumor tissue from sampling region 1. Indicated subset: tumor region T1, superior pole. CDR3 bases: TGCAGCGCCTCGGACAGGAACACTGAAGCTTTCTTT. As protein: CSASDRNTEAFF.